Below are 30 T cell receptor beta chains sequenced from a single sample in a study of OX40 agonist ivuxolimab in advanced cancers. Only in-frame clones appear in the TCRdb table, and some are missing; sequencing was by immunoSEQ multiplex PCR. This repertoire shows over 90,000 clones, approximately 93% found once; its top ten account for about 0.19%. This specimen consisted of CD4+ or CD8+ T cells sorted from blood, obtained in a trial of the OX40 agonist ivuxolimab. These receptor sequences come from an adult with an advanced solid tumor such as melanoma, head and neck, liver or kidney cancer.

This clone occurred once. The rearrangement uses TRBV2 and TRBJ2-3; 8 bases are shared with TRBD2. The junction had 7 bases not matched to a gene; V was cut back by 5 bases and J by 0 bases. This CDR3 contains 16 residues. Germline V lookup: CDR1 SNHLY, CDR2 FYNNEI. CDR3 DNA sequence: TGTGCCAGCAGTCCCCCGGGGGGGGCTAGCACAGATACGCAGTATTTT. It encodes CASSPPGGASTDTQYF.

This chain connects TRBV27 to TRBJ2-7; D gene unclear. The CDR3 has 13 amino acids. V shed 6 bases and J shed 3 bases, with 12 bases lying between them. Germline CDR1 and CDR2: MNHEY and SMNVEV (reference sequence). Here the CDR3 DNA reads TGTGCCAGCAGCAAGGTCTTGGGCTACGAGCAGTACTTC. Translation: CASSKVLGYEQYF.

The chain uses TRBV5-4 and TRBJ1-1; D not certain. Germline CDR1 SGHNT, CDR2 YYREEE (reference sequence). The germline V and J ends were trimmed by 0 bases and 1 base, with 10 bases remaining between them. The CDR3 is 15 residues long. In nucleotides, the CDR3 is TGTGCCAGCAGCTTGGAACTGACTGGGAACACTGAAGCTTTCTTT. This sequence encodes CASSLELTGNTEAFF.

The chain is built from TRBV25-1 and TRBJ1-1; TRBD1 might be the D (5 bases). The V end lost 2 bases, the J end lost 4 bases, and 14 bases lay between the germline ends. The CDR3 runs 15 residues. Germline V gene lookup returns CDR1 MGHDK and CDR2 SYGVNS. CDR3 loop: CASSEGGARGTEAFF. In DNA, the CDR3 is TGTGCCAGCAGTGAAGGTGGGGCGCGGGGCACTGAAGCTTTCTTT.

The CDR3 protein is CASSSMTTGKVNTEAFF. DNA of the CDR3: TGCGCCAGCAGCTCAATGACGACAGGGAAGGTGAACACTGAAGCTTTCTTT. The V call is TRBV5-1, the J call TRBJ1-1; TRBD1 matches 7 bases. The CDR3 loop spans 17 amino acids. The junction had 11 bases not matched to a gene; V was cut back by 3 bases and J by 0 bases. Per germline, CDR1 SGHRS and CDR2 YFSETQ.

V usage is TRBV5-4 and J usage is TRBJ1-4; 7 bases match TRBD1. Per germline, CDR1 SGHNT and CDR2 YYREEE (reference sequence). With V trimmed by 4 bases and J by 5 bases, 8 bases remained unmatched. The CDR3 totals 15 residues. CDR3 amino acids: CASSINRGLNEKLFF. The DNA for the CDR3 is TGTGCCAGCAGCATAAACAGGGGATTGAATGAAAAACTGTTTTTT.

This clone appeared a single time. The chain uses TRBV4-2 and TRBJ2-3, with TRBD2 identical over 8 bases. Trimming removed 7 bases from V and 3 bases from J; junction bases left unmatched: 6. The CDR3 is 14 amino acids. The V gene's germline CDR1 is LGHNA and CDR2 YNFKEQ. The CDR3 protein is CASTRGGMTDTQYF. The CDR3, as DNA: TGTGCCAGCACACGGGGGGGGATGACAGATACGCAGTATTTT.

The genes are TRBV5-1 and TRBJ2-1; 7 nucleotides line up with TRBD1. The V segment lost 0 bases and the J segment 7 bases; nucleotides outside the gene matches: 7. CDR1 and CDR2 (germline): SGHRS, YFSETQ. CDR3 length equals 15 residues. In DNA, the CDR3 is TGCGCCAGCAGCTTGGCGGCAGGGGGACGGAATGAGCAGTTCTTC. This sequence encodes CASSLAAGGRNEQFF.

J is TRBJ2-1 and V is TRBV9; 7 bases line up with TRBD1. V was clipped by 2 bases and J by 6 bases; unmatched bases: 5. CDR1 is SGDLS and CDR2 is YYNGEE in the germline V gene. This CDR3 has 14 amino acids. This CDR3 is CASSVGQAFNEQFF. DNA of the CDR3: TGTGCCAGCAGCGTCGGACAGGCCTTCAATGAGCAGTTCTTC.

V gene TRBV19 combines with J gene TRBJ2-7, with 9 bases fitting TRBD2. This CDR3 has 16 amino acids. CDR1 LNHDA and CDR2 SQIVND come from the germline V gene (reference sequence). V shed 8 bases and J 5 bases; nucleotides not matched to a gene: 16. CDR3 nucleotide sequence: TGTGCCAGTCGTAGGGAGTCGGGACTAGCAAGGAACGAGCAGTACTTC. It specifies CASRRESGLARNEQYF.

The V and J genes are TRBV5-6 and TRBJ1-2; TRBD1 might be the D (6 bases). The CDR3 has 14 residues. The V end lost 0 bases, the J end lost 6 bases, and 12 bases lay between the germline ends. Germline V gene data show CDR1 as SGHDT and CDR2 as YYEEEE. CDR3 DNA sequence: TGTGCCAGCAGCTTGGGGCCAGGGGTAGATGGCTACACCTTC. It yields the protein CASSLGPGVDGYTF.

This clone showed up just once. The chain's CDR3 is CASSQPVYGYTF. In nucleotides, the CDR3 is TGTGCCAGCAGTCAACCAGTCTATGGCTACACCTTC. The chain employs TRBV28 and TRBJ1-2; no clear D gene. The CDR3 length is 12 residues. V was trimmed by 5 bases and J by 4 bases, leaving 8 bases between them. Germline assignment: CDR1 MDHEN and CDR2 SYDVKM.

The rearrangement uses TRBV28 and TRBJ2-7; D may match TRBD1 or TRBD2 (5 bases each). V was trimmed by 6 bases and J by 7 bases, leaving 13 bases between them. CDR1 and CDR2 from the germline V gene are MDHEN and SYDVKM. The CDR3 is 12 residues long. CDR3 amino acids: CASRGVHGEQYF. The CDR3, as DNA: TGTGCCAGCAGGGGGGTTCACGGGGAGCAGTACTTC.

The chain carries TRBV5-4 and TRBJ1-3; tentatively, D is TRBD1 (6 bases). The germline V gene encodes CDR1 SGHNT and CDR2 YYREEE (reference sequence). The CDR3 runs to 16 residues. Between the trimmed V and J ends, which lost 3 bases and 1 base, there was a span of 14 bases. The CDR3 protein is CASSSPTGGSGNTIYF. In DNA form, the CDR3 reads TGTGCCAGCAGCTCGCCGACAGGAGGTTCTGGAAACACCATATATTTT.

V gene TRBV2 combines with J gene TRBJ1-1; tentatively, D is TRBD1 (6 bases). V dropped 6 bases and J dropped 3 bases, with 11 bases sitting between them. The V gene's germline CDR1 is SNHLY and CDR2 FYNNEI. This CDR3 is built from 13 residues. CDR3 in DNA: TGTGCCAGCAGCCCGGACAGTGACACTGAAGCTTTCTTT. Protein product: CASSPDSDTEAFF.

The V gene is TRBV4-1, the J gene TRBJ1-4; TRBD1 matches 8 bases. The CDR3 is 13 amino acids. CDR1 is MGHRA and CDR2 is YSYEKL in the germline V gene. Trimming removed 3 bases from V and 11 bases from J; junction bases left unmatched: 5. The CDR3 DNA sequence: TGCGCCAGCAGCCAGTCGACAGGGGTCAAACTGTTTTTT. Its protein product is CASSQSTGVKLFF.

The rearrangement joins TRBV5-5 to TRBJ1-2; unclear D gene. The CDR3 sequence is 15 residues long. V was shortened by 0 bases and J by 4 bases, with 13 bases between the two germline ends. Germline V CDR1 and CDR2: SGHKS, YYEKEE (reference sequence). The CDR3 DNA reads as TGTGCCAGCAGCTTGGGCGTGGTAGGCAGCTATGGCTACACCTTC. It yields the protein CASSLGVVGSYGYTF.

The rearrangement links TRBV19 to TRBJ2-7, with 7 bases identical to TRBD2. The CDR3 totals 19 residues. The J segment lost 4 bases and the V segment lost 3 bases, leaving 21 bases of the junction unmatched. Germline-derived CDR1 and CDR2 are LNHDA and SQIVND (reference sequence). The CDR3, as DNA: TGTGCCAGTAGTATTAACTTAGAGGGAGGGAAAGGACCATCATACGAGCAGTACTTC. It encodes CASSINLEGGKGPSYEQYF.

The chain uses TRBV18 and TRBJ1-1; D gene ambiguous. The germline V gene has CDR1 KGHSH and CDR2 LQKENI. Trimming removed 2 bases from V and 1 base from J, with 8 bases in between. The length of the CDR3 is 14 residues. CDR3 bases: TGTGCCAGCTCACCATATAGGGCGAACACTGAAGCTTTCTTT. It codes for CASSPYRANTEAFF.

The rearrangement links TRBV2 to TRBJ2-3, with D hard to call. V lost 2 bases, J lost 7 bases, and 28 bases lay in between. The CDR3 covers 19 residues. Germline lookup yields CDR1 SNHLY and CDR2 FYNNEI. The CDR3 DNA is TGTGCCAGCAGTGAACTGGGAAATTTCGACCCCGTTGAAGGTAATACGCAGTATTTT. Translation: CASSELGNFDPVEGNTQYF.

The gene calls are TRBV6-1 and TRBJ2-5; D might be TRBD1 (6 bases). CDR3 size: 10 residues. Per germline, CDR1 MNHNS and CDR2 SASEGT. Trimming stripped 2 bases from V and 12 bases from J, with 7 bases between. CDR3 sequence reads: CASSEWTEYF. The CDR3 nucleotides are TGTGCCAGCAGTGAATGGACAGAGTACTTC.

V gene TRBV4-3 combines with J gene TRBJ2-7; D might be TRBD1 (6 bases). This CDR3 has 17 amino acids. Trimming pared 1 base from V and 3 bases from J, leaving 19 bases between. The germline V gene has CDR1 LGHNA and CDR2 YSLEER. The CDR3 coding sequence is TGCGCCAGCAGCCAAGGGGGGTGGACAGCCACGAGCTACGAGCAGTACTTC. Residues: CASSQGGWTATSYEQYF.

V usage is TRBV21-1 and J usage is TRBJ1-5; the table's D call, TRBD1, has no DNA check behind it. TRBV21-1 is a recognized pseudogene. The CDR3 consists of 16 residues. CDR3 nucleotide sequence: TGTGCCAGCACCGGACAGGGGCCACCAAGCAATCAGCCCCAGCATTTT. Translation: CASTGQGPPSNQPQHF.

V gene TRBV7-9 combines with J gene TRBJ2-3, with 7 bases matching TRBD2. The CDR3 consists of 15 residues. Trimming removed 8 bases from V and 2 bases from J; junction bases left unmatched: 10. CDR1 and CDR2 (germline): SEHNR, FQNEAQ (reference sequence). CDR3 sequence: CASGGFAGDTDTQYF. As DNA, the CDR3 is TGTGCCAGCGGGGGTTTTGCGGGGGACACAGATACGCAGTATTTT. The whole variable domain, filled in from reference TRBV7-9 and TRBJ2-3, reads DTGVSQNPRHKITKRGQNVTFRCDPISEHNRLYWYRQTLGQGPEFLTYFQNEAQLEKSRLLSDRFSAERPKGSFSTLEIQRTEQGDSAMYLCASGGFAGDTDTQYFGPGTRLTVL.

The genes are TRBV7-6 and TRBJ1-1; possible D gene TRBD1, 5 bases. Germline V gene data show CDR1 as SGHVS and CDR2 as FNYEAQ. This CDR3 has 15 amino acids. V was cut by 0 bases and J by 0 bases, with 8 bases left in between. The CDR3 DNA is TGTGCCAGCAGCTTAGCGGGGGGTTTGAACACTGAAGCTTTCTTT. Translation: CASSLAGGLNTEAFF.

The CDR3 loop reads CASSYSRGGRFF. In DNA form, the CDR3 reads TGTGCCAGCAGTTACTCGCGTGGGGGTCGTTTCTTC. This chain links TRBV6-6 with TRBJ2-1; D assignment may be TRBD1 or TRBD2 (5 bases each). The CDR3 has 12 residues. The germline gives CDR1 MNHNY, CDR2 SVGAGI (reference sequence). Trimming removed 0 bases at V and 16 bases at J, with 13 bases between.

The chain uses TRBV5-1 and TRBJ1-6; D is undetermined. This CDR3 contains 15 residues. The V gene lost 4 bases and the J gene lost 0 bases, with 8 bases spanning the gap. Per the germline V gene, CDR1 is SGHRS and CDR2 is YFSETQ. The CDR3 protein is CASSQESSYNSPLHF. The DNA for the CDR3 is TGCGCCAGCAGCCAGGAGAGCTCCTATAATTCACCCCTCCACTTT.

This clone occurred a few times. The J gene is TRBJ2-3, the V gene TRBV12-5; possibly TRBD2 for D (6 bases). Germline V gene lookup returns CDR1 LGHNT and CDR2 FRNRAP. The CDR3 extends over 15 amino acids. V dropped 2 bases and J dropped 8 bases, with 17 bases sitting between them. The CDR3: CASGLPIRDSGTQYF. The CDR3 region has the DNA TGTGCTAGTGGTTTGCCAATCCGGGACTCAGGTACGCAGTATTTT.

The chain links TRBV11-2 to TRBJ2-5, with a tentative D call TRBD2 (6 bases). The CDR3 is 13 amino acids. Germline V gene data show CDR1 as SGHAT and CDR2 as FQNNGV. Deletions cut 5 bases from V and 4 bases from J, with 11 bases between. The CDR3 DNA reads as TGTGCCAGCAGCCGGGAGCGGGTAGAGACCCAGTACTTC. Its translation: CASSRERVETQYF.

CDR3 nucleotides: TGTGCCAGCAGCTTAGAGGTCAATGAGCAGTTCTTC. Encoded protein: CASSLEVNEQFF. V is TRBV5-4 and J is TRBJ2-1; no reliable D call. The CDR3 contains 12 residues. Trimming took off 2 bases at V and 6 bases at J, with 6 bases between the two ends. Germline CDR1 and CDR2: SGHNT and YYREEE (reference sequence).